The clone carrying this T cell receptor (beta chain) appeared many times. What it recognizes is unknown. Documented time point: longitudinal time-point 1 (baseline). For the unsorted libraries, 2 million PBMCs stored at -80 C served as input. This sample stems from a study of neurological immune-mediated disorders. Synthesis of cDNA was accomplished via 5'RACE employing 10-nucleotide random UMIs. One entry per CDR3 protein results from TCRdb running MiXCR on the 5' RACE reads. This table has about 49,000 distinct CDR3 sequences, 10% appearing once. The germline V gene encodes CDR1 SGHTA and CDR2 FQGNSA. This CDR3 has 16 residues. V lost 5 bases to trimming and J lost 8 bases; unmatched junction nucleotides: 14. General study results and limits: No CDR3 amino acid sequences were shared by expanded clones across subjects, suggesting private repertoires in all groups. The most TCR clonal expansion was seen in HTLV-1-associated myelopathy, and the least was seen in multiple sclerosis, which fell below healthy controls.

The source is a woman in her thirties or forties in good health. Sequenced input: PBMCs. The rearrangement uses TRBV7-2 and TRBJ2-1, with 8 bases lining up with TRBD2. The CDR3 here is CASSHGGTSFGDEQFF. In DNA, the CDR3 is TGTGCCAGCAGCCACGGAGGGACTAGTTTCGGCGATGAGCAGTTCTTC.